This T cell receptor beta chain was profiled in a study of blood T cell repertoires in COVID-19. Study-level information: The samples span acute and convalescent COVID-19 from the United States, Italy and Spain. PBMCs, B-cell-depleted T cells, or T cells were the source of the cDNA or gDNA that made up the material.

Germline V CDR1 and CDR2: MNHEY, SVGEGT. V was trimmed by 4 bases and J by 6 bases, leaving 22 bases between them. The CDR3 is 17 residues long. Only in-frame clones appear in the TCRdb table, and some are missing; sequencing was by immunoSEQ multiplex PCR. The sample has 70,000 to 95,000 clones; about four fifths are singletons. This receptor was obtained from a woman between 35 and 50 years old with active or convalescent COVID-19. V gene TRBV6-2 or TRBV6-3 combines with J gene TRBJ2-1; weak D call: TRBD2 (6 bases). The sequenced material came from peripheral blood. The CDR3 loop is CASSSSPGTFARNEQFF. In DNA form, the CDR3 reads TGTGCCAGCAGTTCCTCACCCGGGACTTTCGCCCGCAATGAGCAGTTCTTC.